This entry describes one T cell receptor beta chain. Its antigen remains unknown. The data derive from a study of T cells in Graves' hyperthyroidism and ophthalmopathy. Study overall: Peripheral blood was collected at initial diagnosis, before any treatment. Findings and caveats of the study: Patients with ophthalmopathy were separated from those with stable hyperthyroidism by a 13 V-J model.

Deletions cut 6 bases from V and 4 bases from J, with 17 bases between. The CDR3 is 15 amino acids. Germline V gene lookup returns CDR1 SGHTA and CDR2 FQGNSA. RNA transcripts were the template for amplifying TCR beta CDR3 regions. Initially, a first-round RT-PCR of the TCR CDR3 employed the HTBI primer set. Using its own MiXCR run on the multiplex PCR reads, TCRdb lists one record per CDR3 protein. This repertoire shows about 680,000 distinct CDR3 sequences, around a third found once; its top ten account for less than 40%. Patients aged 18 to 65 with hyperthyroidism were newly diagnosed, with duration under 2 months.

The source material was blood. The genes are TRBV7-2 and TRBJ2-3; either TRBD1 or TRBD2 may supply D (6 bases each). The receptor's source is a woman aged 40 to 49 with Graves' hyperthyroidism. CDR3 protein: CASSPMGGLSDTQYF. The CDR3 DNA sequence: TGTGCCAGCAGTCCCATGGGGGGCCTATCAGATACGCAGTATTTT.